Below, one TCR beta chain is given with its context. The data are from a study of blood T cell repertoires in COVID-19. Study context: The United States, Italy and Spain supplied acute and convalescent COVID-19 samples. The cDNA or gDNA used as material had been derived from T cells, B-cell-depleted T cells, or PBMCs.

Trimming cost V 9 bases and J 5 bases, with 19 bases left between them. CDR1 and CDR2 (germline): LGHNA, YSLEER. The CDR3 is made up of 14 amino acids. Original handling: Nucleated cell number was recorded as an estimate derived from reference gene primer amplification. Clones were sequenced by immunoSEQ multiplex PCR, and TCRdb holds only the in-frame ones, with some missing. The V and J calls and clone size come from that table; D and trimming were worked out from the DNA. The sample shows around 91,000 clones, 70% to 85% of them seen only once. The chain carries TRBV4-3 and TRBJ1-1; TRBD1 is a possible D gene (6 bases). The clonotype originates from a human donor in a cohort sampled during active COVID-19. The material sequenced was peripheral blood. CDR3 nucleotides: TGCGCCAGTACCCTTAACAGGGATGGGACTGAAGCTTTCTTT. This translates into CASTLNRDGTEAFF.